Listed below are T cell receptor beta chains from one sample, sequenced in a study of cytomegalovirus exposure and HLA in healthy donors. Clones were read by immunoSEQ multiplex PCR, and TCRdb kept only the in-frame ones, dropping some. The sample has fewer than 75,000 clones, roughly 84% seen once; the top ten hold roughly 3%. Material for sequencing was PBMCs. The receptors were sampled from a woman in her 30s in good health and CMV-seronegative. Both conserved end residues are part of each CDR3. Fields, in order: J gene, D gene, V gene, CDR3 protein. A D gene is named only where the DNA matches it firmly.

J gene: TRBJ1-2
D gene: -
V gene: TRBV7-2
CDR3 protein: CASSLDSPTYTF

J gene: TRBJ1-1
D gene: TRBD1
V gene: TRBV18
CDR3 protein: CASSPGTGAEAFF

J gene: TRBJ1-3
D gene: -
V gene: TRBV13
CDR3 protein: CASSSLMQHSGNTIYF

J gene: TRBJ2-3
D gene: -
V gene: TRBV5-1
CDR3 protein: CASSTAGISTDTQYF

J gene: TRBJ1-1
D gene: -
V gene: TRBV18
CDR3 protein: CASSPYSLNTEAFF

J gene: TRBJ2-7
D gene: TRBD2
V gene: TRBV9
CDR3 protein: CASSVAGGSGYEQYF

J gene: TRBJ1-5
D gene: TRBD1
V gene: TRBV6-1
CDR3 protein: CASSEGTGANQPQHF

J gene: TRBJ1-1
D gene: -
V gene: TRBV29-1
CDR3 protein: CSVEERLTEAFF

J gene: TRBJ1-2
D gene: -
V gene: TRBV5-6
CDR3 protein: CASSLARAGYTF

J gene: TRBJ2-3
D gene: -
V gene: TRBV4-1
CDR3 protein: CASSQDTGLPSDTQYF

J gene: TRBJ1-2
D gene: TRBD1
V gene: TRBV7-8
CDR3 protein: CASSWGPGTGHYGYTF